Following are 9 T cell receptor beta chains from one sample sequenced in a study of T cells after yellow fever vaccination. Via MiXCR, TCRdb re-called the 5' RACE reads, giving one row per CDR3 protein. The sample comprises 450,000 to 600,000 distinct CDR3 sequences, roughly a sixth of which are singletons, and 17% rests with the top ten. This specimen was PBMCs, taken around 5 days after the first yellow fever vaccination. The receptors shown here come from a man aged 18 to 30 who received the YFV17D yellow fever vaccine.

At least ten counts were recorded for this clonotype. The chain combines TRBV6-2 or TRBV6-3 with TRBJ1-2; D is perhaps TRBD1 (5 bases). The germline V gene encodes CDR1 MNHEY and CDR2 SVGEGT. The CDR3 totals 13 residues. V shed 2 bases and J shed 10 bases, with 14 bases lying between them. The chain's CDR3 is CASSYDGRGYYTF. The CDR3 DNA reads as TGTGCCAGCAGTTACGACGGGAGGGGATACTACACCTTC.

This chain uses TRBV7-8 with TRBJ2-2, with D hard to call. This CDR3 region has 14 residues. Germline V gene lookup returns CDR1 SGHVS and CDR2 FQNEAQ. Trimming cost V 0 bases and J 8 bases, with 10 bases left between them. The CDR3 sequence is CASSLAREAGELFF. The CDR3 nucleotides are TGTGCCAGCAGCTTAGCTCGCGAGGCGGGGGAGCTGTTTTTT.

This clonotype was found many times. One junction end does not reproduce the germline sequence, and a read error may be involved. CDR3 nucleotide sequence: TGCGCCAGCAGCGAAGGACTAGCCCAAAACATTCAGTACTTC. As protein: CASSEGLAQNIQYF. This chain joins TRBV5-1 and TRBJ2-4, with 8 nucleotides matching TRBD2. The CDR3 contains 14 residues. Per the germline V gene, CDR1 is SGHRS and CDR2 is YFSETQ.

This chain joins TRBV5-5 and TRBJ1-2; no firm D call. CDR1 and CDR2 (germline): SGHKS, YYEKEE (reference sequence). The CDR3 is 16 residues long. The ends were cut back, 5 bases at V and 0 bases at J, with 17 bases in the middle. CDR3 region: CASSRPAQLANYGYTF. Here the CDR3 DNA reads TGTGCCAGCAGTCGACCGGCGCAGTTAGCTAACTATGGCTACACCTTC. The full variable domain, completed using reference TRBV5-5 and TRBJ1-2, is DAGVTQSPTHLIKTRGQQVTLRCSPISGHKSVSWYQQVLGQGPQFIFQYYEKEERGRGNFPDRFSARQFPNYSSELNVNALLLGDSALYLCASSRPAQLANYGYTFGSGTRLTVV.

This clonotype was seen ten or more times. The chain recombines TRBV7-2 with TRBJ2-2; D remains unclear. Trimming removed 4 bases at V and 1 base at J, with 7 bases between. Germline CDR1 is SGHTA and CDR2 is FQGNSA. This CDR3 contains 14 residues. This chain's CDR3 is CASSSRLNTGELFF. As DNA, the CDR3 is TGTGCCAGCAGCTCCCGTCTGAACACCGGGGAGCTGTTTTTT.

The gene calls are TRBV3-1 and TRBJ2-7; D not certain. The CDR3 extends over 13 amino acids. Germline CDR1 reads LGHDT; CDR2 reads YNNKEL (reference sequence). Trimming took 1 base from V and 2 from J, leaving 6 bases between them. The chain's CDR3 is CASSQGRAYEQYV. The DNA for the CDR3 is TGTGCCAGCAGCCAAGGGCGCGCCTACGAGCAGTACGTC.

This clonotype was recorded a few times. The chain is built from TRBV4-1 and TRBJ1-1, with 7 bases aligning to TRBD1. J lost 3 bases, V lost 4 bases, and 11 bases had no gene match. This CDR3 has 16 amino acids. Germline CDR1 MGHRA, CDR2 YSYEKL. The CDR3 protein is CASSPPLGGADTEAFF. CDR3 bases: TGCGCCAGCAGCCCCCCCTTAGGGGGCGCCGACACTGAAGCTTTCTTT.

The V call is TRBV4-2, the J call TRBJ2-7; unclear D gene. V was pared by 1 base and J by 2 bases, with 9 bases between. Germline values: CDR1 LGHNA, CDR2 YNFKEQ. CDR3 length equals 14 residues. The CDR3: CASSQGTLTYEQYF. The CDR3 nucleotides read TGTGCCAGCAGCCAAGGGACGTTGACCTACGAGCAGTACTTC.

The V gene is TRBV12-3 or TRBV12-4, the J gene TRBJ1-2; D remains ambiguous. The V gene lost 8 bases and the J gene lost 5 bases, with 18 bases spanning the gap. There are 14 residues in the CDR3. The CDR3 bases are TGTGCCAGCTCCCTGACATCTAGGAGATATGGCTACACCTTC. Its translation is CASSLTSRRYGYTF.